This T cell receptor (beta chain) appears in the sequencing data of a study of blood T cells in healthy people across ages. Using a J-beta primer mix together with a sample-barcoded 5' primer, a second PCR was run for roughly 7 to 11 cycles. TCRdb re-called the 5' RACE reads through MiXCR, storing one row per CDR3 protein. The sample yields around 1,500,000 distinct CDR3 sequences, 25% to 30% seen once. The source of this sequence is a woman in her thirties in good health. Sequenced: blood.

The CDR3 DNA reads TGTGCCTCGCAGCCCCCCGGGAATGACGGCTCACCCCTCCACTTT. Translation gives CASQPPGNDGSPLHF. J is TRBJ1-6 and V is TRBV7-9; D is ambiguous. CDR1 is SEHNR and CDR2 is FQNEAQ in the germline V gene (reference sequence). V gave up 11 bases and J gave up 10 bases, with 24 bases separating them. The CDR3 is made up of 15 amino acids.